This record covers a single TCR beta chain. This clonotype showed up many times. This receptor's antigen is unknown. Nothing much larger sits one base from this clone, and base qualities are not available. The data were taken from a study of T cells in Graves' hyperthyroidism and ophthalmopathy (dated by TCRdb to about 2019). Regarding the complete study: Peripheral blood samples were taken at initial diagnosis, before any treatment was given. To identify distinguishing TCR V-J signatures, a discovery cohort of 95 to 100 patients was used, comprising fewer than 45 with Graves' ophthalmopathy and 57 with stable Graves' hyperthyroidism. Prospective prediction of ophthalmopathy was tested in an independent validation cohort consisting of some 20 hyperthyroidism patients and 15 or so patients who later progressed to ophthalmopathy. The 90 or so discovery patients were randomly split 7:3 into training and test sets. The study also compared thyroid tissue and blood T-cell repertoires from roughly 6 Graves' hyperthyroidism patients. Following sampling, methimazole starting at 30 mg daily was given to hyperthyroidism patients, and high-dose intravenous methylprednisolone was given to ophthalmopathy patients. The paper reports TCR Vbeta CDR3 sequencing of some 140 peripheral blood samples: approximately 41 ophthalmopathy, fewer than 80 hyperthyroidism and 17 progressor patients. The investigation overall reported the following: In cross-validation, a model built on a 13 V-J signature told ophthalmopathy apart from stable hyperthyroidism with approximately 90% sensitivity and about 81% specificity, and in testing the same model reached 80%/75%. Sample size was not statistically predetermined, and blinding of investigators to group allocation was not performed. Blood samples also contained most of the expanded thyroid clonotypes (frequency above 0.001), which suggests that blood repertoires may reflect thyroid immune responses. In validation, the model predicted progression to ophthalmopathy with just under 71% sensitivity and 72.22% specificity, a median of about six months before onset.

The hyperthyroidism patients were between 18 and 65 years old and newly diagnosed, with a disease duration of less than 2 months. The study excluded patients with uncontrolled infections, other autoimmune diseases, pregnancy or lactation. Diagnoses were based on clinical symptoms, serum thyroxine and TRAb, thyroid ultrasound and orbital computed tomography. Blood from progressor patients was collected at the time of first diagnosis with hyperthyroidism, before any ophthalmopathy symptoms had appeared. Ficoll-Paque density gradient centrifugation was used to isolate PBMCs from approximately 11 ml of fresh peripheral blood. Patients classed as progressors first received a Graves' hyperthyroidism diagnosis and then went on to develop ophthalmopathy during follow-up. Total RNA was extracted using Trizol reagent, and RNA quality was assessed on an Agilent 2100 Bioanalyzer. TCR beta CDR3 regions were amplified from RNA transcripts. The first round of RT-PCR for the TCR CDR3 was performed with the HTBI primer set and the Qiagen OneStep RT-PCR kit. The libraries were constructed in a second round of multiplex PCR and then size-selected and purified. Sequencing of the libraries was done on an Illumina HiSeq2000 using paired-end 100 bp reads. As for the authors' bioinformatics: SOAPnuke was used to process the raw data, with reads discarded if the reads contained adapters or uncalled bases, had a mean Phred below 15, or lacked an exact constant-primer or identifier match. High-quality paired reads were merged using COPE v1.2.5, and each unique nucleotide sequence was defined as a clonotype. Clonotypes were aligned to IMGT TRBV, TRBD and TRBJ reference segments using MiTCR v1.1. The analysis included only V-J combinations with a frequency above 0.0001, which together covered approximately 99% of the repertoires. The TCS score was defined as the ratio of F50 (clonal expansion) to E x V (chaos), calculated using BLOSUM62-based TCRdist between CDR3 peptides within each V-J. Welch's t-statistics and random forest reduced 514 V-J features to roughly 13, which were used in a naive Bayes classifier (R e1071). TCRdb reprocessed the public reads (quality trimming at Q25 with fastp, clone calling with MiXCR) and kept in-frame beta chains. CDR3 protein sequences are deduplicated, and each keeps its most common genes and DNA. What appears here as the V and J calls and clone size reflects TCRdb's work, not the paper's. The sample table holds more than 250,000 distinct CDR3 sequences, of which 15% were seen once. The ten largest clones take up around 30% of the sample.

The cysteine opens and the phenylalanine closes a CDR3 of 14 amino acids. The entry retains the CDR3 DNA only, 42 bases that are in frame from base 1. Per the germline V gene (reference sequence), LGHDT is the CDR1 and YNNKEL is the CDR2. The V and J ends are trimmed by 3 bases and 5 bases, leaving 13 bases between them. This clonotype was sampled from a woman between 50 and 59 years old with Graves' hyperthyroidism that later progressed to Graves' ophthalmopathy. The V and J segments used are TRBV3-1 and TRBJ1-2; no D gene can be assigned with confidence. Input material: blood. The CDR3 sequence is CASSHRGGLYGYTF. The base sequence is TGTGCCAGCAGCCATCGGGGAGGCCTATATGGCTACACCTTC.